This T cell receptor (beta chain) emerged from a study of shared clonotypes between healthy human individuals. Study conclusions and caveats: The generation probabilities recorded for non-shared clonotypes fell below those of clonotypes shared by all four donors. The expectation was that sequencing depth would affect clonotype sharing among donors.

The count of this clone is one. Its matching antigen is unknown. When replicate PCRs were run on sorted subsets, they used about 200 ng DNA, about 30,000 T cell genomes. Assay: immunoSEQ multiplex PCR; the TCRdb copy retains only in-frame clones and omits some. The table shows roughly 2.1 million clones, with about 93% occurring only once. Trimming shortened V by 11 bases and J by 6 bases, and 13 bases separated the two germline ends. Germline CDR1 LNHDA, CDR2 SQIVND (reference sequence). The CDR3 has 11 amino acids. CD45RO-negative CD8 cells positively selected for CCR7 made up the naive population, which excluded terminally differentiated effector memory CD45RA+ cells. Participating donors were healthy, HIV-negative adults free of recent acute infections or vaccinations.

The sample taken for sequencing was naive CD8+ T cells from PBMCs. The receptor was isolated from a man aged 18 to 29 in good health. Some clones in this sample may be carry-over from other donors' samples. The chain has TRBV19 and TRBJ1-2; the D is unclear. DNA for the CDR3: TGTGCCGGTAAGGACGGGAATGGCTACACCTTC. Amino acids: CAGKDGNGYTF. The whole variable domain, remainder taken from reference TRBV19 and TRBJ1-2, is DGGITQSPKYLFRKEGQNVTLSCEQNLNHDAMYWYRQDPGQGLRLIYYSQIVNDFQKGDIAEGYSVSREKKESFPLTVTSAQKNPTAFYLCAGKDGNGYTFGSGTRLTVV.